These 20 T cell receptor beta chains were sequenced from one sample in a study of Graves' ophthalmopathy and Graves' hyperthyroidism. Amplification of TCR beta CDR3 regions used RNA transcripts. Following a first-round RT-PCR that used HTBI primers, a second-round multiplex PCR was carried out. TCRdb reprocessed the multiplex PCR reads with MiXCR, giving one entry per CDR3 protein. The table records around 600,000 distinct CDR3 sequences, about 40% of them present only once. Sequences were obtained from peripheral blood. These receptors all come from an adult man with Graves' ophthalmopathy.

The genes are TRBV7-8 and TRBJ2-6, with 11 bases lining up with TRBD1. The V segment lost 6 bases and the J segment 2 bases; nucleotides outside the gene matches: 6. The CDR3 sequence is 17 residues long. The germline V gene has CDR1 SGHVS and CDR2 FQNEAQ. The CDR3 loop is CASSPGQGAAGANVLTF. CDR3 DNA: TGTGCCAGCAGTCCCGGACAGGGGGCGGCTGGGGCCAACGTCCTGACTTTC.

This CDR3 reads CASSPNVQVGGYTF. The CDR3 DNA reads TGTGCCAGCAGCCCTAATGTACAGGTGGGAGGCTACACCTTC. This chain links TRBV7-9 with TRBJ1-2, with D maybe TRBD1 (5 bases). The V gene lost 5 bases and the J gene lost 8 bases, with 18 bases spanning the gap. The germline V gene has CDR1 SEHNR and CDR2 FQNEAQ (reference sequence). CDR3 size: 14 residues. Complete variable domain (other parts from reference TRBV7-9 and TRBJ1-2): DTGVSQNPRHKITKRGQNVTFRCDPISEHNRLYWYRQTLGQGPEFLTYFQNEAQLEKSRLLSDRFSAERPKGSFSTLEIQRTEQGDSAMYLCASSPNVQVGGYTFGSGTRLTVV.

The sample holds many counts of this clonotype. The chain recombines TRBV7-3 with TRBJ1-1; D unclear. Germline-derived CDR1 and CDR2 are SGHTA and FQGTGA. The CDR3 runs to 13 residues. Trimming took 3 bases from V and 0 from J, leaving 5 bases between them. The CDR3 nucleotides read TGTGCCAGCAGCTTCCAGTTGAACACTGAAGCTTTCTTT. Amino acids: CASSFQLNTEAFF.

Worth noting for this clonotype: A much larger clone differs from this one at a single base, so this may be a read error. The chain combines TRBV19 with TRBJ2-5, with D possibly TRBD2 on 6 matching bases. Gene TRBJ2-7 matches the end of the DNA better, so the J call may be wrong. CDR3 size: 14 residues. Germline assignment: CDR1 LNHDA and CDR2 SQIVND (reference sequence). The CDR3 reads CASSIVLRGSEQYF. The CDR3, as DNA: TGTGCCAGTAGTATTGTACTACGGGGGTCCGAGCAGTACTTC.

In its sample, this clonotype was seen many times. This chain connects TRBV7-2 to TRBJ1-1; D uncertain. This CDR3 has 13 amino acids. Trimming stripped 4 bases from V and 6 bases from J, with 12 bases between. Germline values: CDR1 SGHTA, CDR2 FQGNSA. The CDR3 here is CASSSPLRAEAFF. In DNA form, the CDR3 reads TGTGCCAGCAGCTCCCCCCTTCGCGCTGAAGCTTTCTTT.

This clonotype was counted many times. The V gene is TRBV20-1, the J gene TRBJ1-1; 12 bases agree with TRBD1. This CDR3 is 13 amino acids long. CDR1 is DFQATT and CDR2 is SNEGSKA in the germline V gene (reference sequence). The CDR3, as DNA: TGCAGCTCGCCGCCCAGGGACAGGGGGCCCGCTTTCTTT. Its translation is CSSPPRDRGPAFF.

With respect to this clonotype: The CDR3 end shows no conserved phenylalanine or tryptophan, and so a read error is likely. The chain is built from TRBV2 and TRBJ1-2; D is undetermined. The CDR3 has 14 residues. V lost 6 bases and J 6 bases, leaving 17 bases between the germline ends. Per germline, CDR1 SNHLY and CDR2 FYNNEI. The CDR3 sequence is CASSTAGGGNGYTL. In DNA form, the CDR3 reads TGTGCCAGCAGCACGGCAGGTGGAGGTAATGGCTACACCCTC.

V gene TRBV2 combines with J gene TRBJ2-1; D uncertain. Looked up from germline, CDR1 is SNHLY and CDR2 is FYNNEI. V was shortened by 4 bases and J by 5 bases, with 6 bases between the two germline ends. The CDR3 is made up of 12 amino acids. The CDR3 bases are TGTGCCAGCAGTGGTCTCCACAATGAGCAGTTCTTC. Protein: CASSGLHNEQFF.

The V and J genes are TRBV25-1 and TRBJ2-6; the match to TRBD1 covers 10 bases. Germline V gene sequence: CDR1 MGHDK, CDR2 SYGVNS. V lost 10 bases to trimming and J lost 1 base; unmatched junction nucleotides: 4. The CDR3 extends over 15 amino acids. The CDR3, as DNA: TGTGCCACCGGACAGGGGGGTTCTGGGGCCAACGTCCTGACTTTC. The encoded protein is CATGQGGSGANVLTF.

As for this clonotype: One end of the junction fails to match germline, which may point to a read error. As DNA, the CDR3 is TGCGCCAACAGCGTACGGACAGGGGAGACCCAGTACTTC. Translating gives CANSVRTGETQYF. This chain connects TRBV9 to TRBJ2-5; 8 bases fit TRBD1. The germline CDR1 and CDR2 sequences are SGDLS and YYNGEE. The CDR3 is made up of 13 amino acids.

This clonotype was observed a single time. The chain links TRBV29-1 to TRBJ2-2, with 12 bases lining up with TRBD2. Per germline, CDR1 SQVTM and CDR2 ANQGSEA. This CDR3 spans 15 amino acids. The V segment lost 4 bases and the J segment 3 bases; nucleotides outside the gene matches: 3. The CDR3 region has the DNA TGCAGCGTTGGACTAGCGGGAGATGACACCGGGGAGCTGTTTTTT. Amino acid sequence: CSVGLAGDDTGELFF.

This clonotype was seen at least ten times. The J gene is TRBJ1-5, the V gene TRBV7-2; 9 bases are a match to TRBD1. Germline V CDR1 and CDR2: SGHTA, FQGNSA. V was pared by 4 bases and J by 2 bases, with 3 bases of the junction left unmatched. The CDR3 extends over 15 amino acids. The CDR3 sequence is CASSSGQGGNQPQHF. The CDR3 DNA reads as TGTGCCAGCAGCTCGGGACAGGGTGGCAATCAGCCCCAGCATTTT.

The CDR3 sequence: CATSQGSYEQYF. The CDR3 DNA sequence: TGTGCCACCTCTCAGGGGAGCTACGAGCAGTACTTC. This chain uses TRBV6-4 with TRBJ2-7, with D possibly matching TRBD1 (6 bases). From germline, CDR1 is MRHNA and CDR2 SNTAGT. V was clipped by 10 bases and J by 3 bases, with 13 bases between them. The CDR3 consists of 12 residues.

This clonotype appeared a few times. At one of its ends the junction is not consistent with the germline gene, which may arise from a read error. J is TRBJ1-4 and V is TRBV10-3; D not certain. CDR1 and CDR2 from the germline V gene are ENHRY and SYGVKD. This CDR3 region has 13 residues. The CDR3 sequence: CASSQNQKEKLFF. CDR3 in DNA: TGTGCCAGCAGTCAAAACCAAAAAGAAAAACTGTTTTTT.

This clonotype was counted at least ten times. The CDR3 is CASSAAQGPNYGYTF. The CDR3, as DNA: TGTGCCAGCAGTGCAGCTCAGGGACCAAACTATGGCTACACCTTC. The chain carries TRBV2 and TRBJ1-2; weak D call: TRBD1 (5 bases). The CDR3 is 15 amino acids. Germline assignment: CDR1 SNHLY and CDR2 FYNNEI. Trimming stripped 4 bases from V and 2 bases from J, with 14 bases between.

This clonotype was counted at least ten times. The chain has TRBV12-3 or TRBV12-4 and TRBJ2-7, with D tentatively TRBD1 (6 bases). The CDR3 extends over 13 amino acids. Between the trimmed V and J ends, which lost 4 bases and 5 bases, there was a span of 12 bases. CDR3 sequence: CASSYREGDEQYF. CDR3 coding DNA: TGTGCCAGCAGTTACAGGGAAGGCGACGAGCAGTACTTC.

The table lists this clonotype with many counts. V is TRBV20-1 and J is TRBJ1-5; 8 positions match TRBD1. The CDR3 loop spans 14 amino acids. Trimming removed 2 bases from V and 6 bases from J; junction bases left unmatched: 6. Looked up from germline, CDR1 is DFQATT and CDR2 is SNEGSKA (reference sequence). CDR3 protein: CSARPGQGGQPQHF. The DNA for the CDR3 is TGCAGTGCTAGACCCGGACAGGGAGGTCAGCCCCAGCATTTT.

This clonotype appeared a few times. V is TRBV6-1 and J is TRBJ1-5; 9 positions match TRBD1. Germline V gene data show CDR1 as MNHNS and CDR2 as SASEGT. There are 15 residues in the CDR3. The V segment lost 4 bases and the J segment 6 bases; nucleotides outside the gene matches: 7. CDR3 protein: CASSARQGEGQPQHF. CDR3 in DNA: TGTGCCAGCAGTGCCCGACAGGGGGAGGGTCAGCCCCAGCATTTT.

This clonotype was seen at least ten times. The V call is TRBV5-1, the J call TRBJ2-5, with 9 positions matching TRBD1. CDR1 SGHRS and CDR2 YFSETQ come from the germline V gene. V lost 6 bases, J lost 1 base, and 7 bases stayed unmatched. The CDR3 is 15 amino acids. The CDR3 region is CASTPTGGIQETQYF. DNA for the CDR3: TGCGCCAGCACCCCGACAGGGGGAATCCAAGAGACCCAGTACTTC.

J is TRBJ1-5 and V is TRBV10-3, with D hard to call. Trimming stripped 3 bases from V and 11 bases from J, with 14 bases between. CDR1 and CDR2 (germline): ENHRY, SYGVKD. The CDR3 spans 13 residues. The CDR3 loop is CAISDGGQETQHF. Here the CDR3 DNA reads TGTGCCATCAGTGACGGCGGTCAAGAGACCCAGCATTTT.